One and the same sample provided the 26 T cell receptor beta chains below, sequenced in a study of control samples from healthy donors and cancer patients. The repertoire was sequenced with immunoSEQ multiplex PCR; TCRdb's copy has only in-frame clones and lacks some. The sample contains tens of thousands of clones, roughly 91% of which appear only once. Material for sequencing was blood. The receptor source for this set is a young man in good health.

The chain couples TRBV2 to TRBJ2-3; 9 bases agree with TRBD2. J lost 2 bases, V lost 4 bases, and 4 bases had no gene match. The CDR3 contains 15 residues. Germline assignment: CDR1 SNHLY and CDR2 FYNNEI. The CDR3 DNA is TGTGCCAGCAGTGGGTTAGCGGGAGTCACAGATACGCAGTATTTT. Residues: CASSGLAGVTDTQYF. The entire variable domain, with the rest obtained from reference TRBV2 and TRBJ2-3, is as follows: EPEVTQTPSHQVTQMGQEVILRCVPISNHLYFYWYRQILGQKVEFLVSFYNNEISEKSEIFDDQFSVERPDGSNFTLKIRSTKLEDSAMYFCASSGLAGVTDTQYFGPGTRLTVL.

The chain recombines TRBV28 with TRBJ1-6; no reliable D call. V was pared by 6 bases and J by 6 bases, with 9 bases between. CDR3 length equals 13 residues. Germline V CDR1 and CDR2: MDHEN, SYDVKM. The CDR3 loop is CASSPPPNSPLHF. CDR3 in DNA: TGTGCCAGCAGCCCACCGCCTAATTCACCCCTCCACTTT.

The chain uses TRBV5-4 and TRBJ2-5; D may match TRBD1 or TRBD2 (5 bases each). The germline CDR1 and CDR2 sequences are SGHNT and YYREEE (reference sequence). Trimming cost V 0 bases and J 2 bases, with 14 bases left between them. The CDR3 is 16 residues long. The CDR3 loop is CASSLERGWGQETQYF. CDR3 sequence (DNA): TGTGCCAGCAGCTTGGAACGTGGGTGGGGGCAAGAGACCCAGTACTTC.

This clone has more than one count but fewer than ten. The rearrangement uses TRBV12-5 and TRBJ1-1; no definite D call. Looked up from germline, CDR1 is LGHNT and CDR2 is FRNRAP. The germline V and J ends were trimmed by 6 bases and 8 bases, with 16 bases remaining between them. The CDR3 consists of 13 residues. CDR3 sequence (DNA): TGTGCTAGTGGCTCGAGCTCCATGATGGAAGCTTTCTTT. It yields the protein CASGSSSMMEAFF.

This clone was counted a single time. The V call is TRBV27, the J call TRBJ2-3, with D unclear. This CDR3 contains 14 residues. Germline CDR1 and CDR2: MNHEY and SMNVEV (reference sequence). V was shortened by 4 bases and J by 2 bases, with 10 bases between the two germline ends. The CDR3 sequence: CASSSELTTDTQYF. CDR3 in DNA: TGTGCCAGCAGTTCGGAGCTCACCACAGATACGCAGTATTTT.

The V gene is TRBV30, the J gene TRBJ2-3; 13 bases are shared with TRBD2. V shed 1 base, J shed 5 bases, and the junction held 3 bases outside the gene matches. Germline-derived CDR1 and CDR2 are GTSNPN and SVGIG (reference sequence). The CDR3 spans 15 residues. CDR3 sequence: CAWSGTSGSGDTQYF. The CDR3, as DNA: TGTGCCTGGAGTGGGACTAGCGGGAGCGGAGATACGCAGTATTTT.

V gene TRBV5-1 combines with J gene TRBJ2-5, with 13 bases lining up with TRBD2. Unmatched junction bases numbered 5, after V lost 0 bases and J lost 3 bases. The germline V gene encodes CDR1 SGHRS and CDR2 YFSETQ. The CDR3 extends over 17 amino acids. The CDR3 spells CASSLGAGTSGEETQYF. The CDR3 nucleotides read TGCGCCAGCAGCTTGGGGGCCGGGACTAGCGGGGAAGAGACCCAGTACTTC.

The V call is TRBV27, the J call TRBJ2-7; D might be TRBD1 (6 bases). The CDR3 is made up of 16 amino acids. V was shortened by 0 bases and J by 0 bases, with 12 bases between the two germline ends. CDR1 is MNHEY and CDR2 is SMNVEV in the germline V gene (reference sequence). The CDR3 DNA is TGTGCCAGCAGTTTATCTGGGGGCTCGAGCTCCTACGAGCAGTACTTC. Translated, it gives CASSLSGGSSSYEQYF.

The chain couples TRBV5-4 to TRBJ1-1; TRBD1 matches at 8 bases. The CDR3 totals 14 residues. J lost 7 bases, V lost 2 bases, and 7 bases had no gene match. In germline, CDR1 is SGHNT, CDR2 YYREEE (reference sequence). The DNA for the CDR3 is TGTGCCAGCAGCTTTCAGACAGGGGTGGGTGAAGCTTTCTTT. Residues: CASSFQTGVGEAFF.

The chain recombines TRBV6-5 with TRBJ1-5, with D unclear. Trimming removed 6 bases from V and 5 bases from J, with 17 bases in between. The CDR3 loop spans 15 amino acids. The germline CDR1 and CDR2 sequences are MNHEY and SVGAGI. The CDR3 loop is CASSGLGSGDQPQHF. The CDR3 DNA reads TGTGCCAGCAGCGGCTTAGGATCCGGGGATCAGCCCCAGCATTTT.

This chain links TRBV5-1 with TRBJ2-1; no clear D. The CDR3 loop spans 13 amino acids. Germline V gives CDR1 SGHRS, CDR2 YFSETQ. V lost 0 bases to trimming and J lost 4 bases, with 5 bases between them. The chain's CDR3 is CASSLGQYNEQFF. For the CDR3, the DNA is TGCGCCAGCAGCTTGGGTCAGTACAATGAGCAGTTCTTC. The full variable domain, with the rest looked up from reference TRBV5-1 and TRBJ2-1, is KAGVTQTPRYLIKTRGQQVTLSCSPISGHRSVSWYQQTPGQGLQFLFEYFSETQRNKGNFPGRFSGRQFSNSRSEMNVSTLELGDSALYLCASSLGQYNEQFFGPGTRLTVL.

A single count supports this clone. The genes are TRBV2 and TRBJ1-5; TRBD1 matches at 8 bases. V shed 3 bases and J 5 bases; nucleotides not matched to a gene: 6. From germline, CDR1 is SNHLY and CDR2 FYNNEI. The CDR3 length is 15 residues. The CDR3 DNA is TGTGCCAGCAGTGAGGACAGGGACCTTTATCAGCCCCAGCATTTT. It is translated as CASSEDRDLYQPQHF.

The chain is built from TRBV15 and TRBJ2-7, with 8 bases aligning to TRBD1. The J segment lost 2 bases and the V segment lost 2 bases, leaving 11 bases of the junction unmatched. Germline lookup yields CDR1 LNHNV and CDR2 YYDKDF (reference sequence). The CDR3 spans 17 residues. The CDR3: CATSRPSGQGRPYEQYF. In DNA, the CDR3 is TGTGCCACCAGCAGACCCTCTGGACAGGGACGGCCCTACGAGCAGTACTTC.

This chain links TRBV5-6 with TRBJ1-1; D call uncertain. CDR1 SGHDT and CDR2 YYEEEE come from the germline V gene. This CDR3 is 15 amino acids long. Trimming removed 0 bases from V and 3 bases from J, with 12 bases in between. The DNA of the CDR3 is TGTGCCAGCAGCTTGGGCGGCCCCCTACACACTGAAGCTTTCTTT. Protein product: CASSLGGPLHTEAFF. Drawing the rest from reference TRBV5-6 and TRBJ1-1, the complete variable domain is DAGVTQSPTHLIKTRGQQVTLRCSPKSGHDTVSWYQQALGQGPQFIFQYYEEEERQRGNFPDRFSGHQFPNYSSELNVNALLLGDSALYLCASSLGGPLHTEAFFGQGTRLTVV.

The V gene is TRBV7-8, the J gene TRBJ1-1; TRBD1 is a possible D gene (6 bases). The CDR3 sequence is 15 residues long. V lost 0 bases and J lost 1, with 9 bases in between. Looked up from germline, CDR1 is SGHVS and CDR2 is FQNEAQ. The CDR3 loop reads CASSLAGAGNTEAFF. DNA of the CDR3: TGTGCCAGCAGCTTAGCGGGGGCAGGGAACACTGAAGCTTTCTTT.

V and J are TRBV4-2 and TRBJ2-7; D possibly corresponds to TRBD2 (6 bases). V shed 0 bases and J shed 2 bases, with 11 bases lying between them. CDR1 and CDR2 from the germline V gene are LGHNA and YNFKEQ. The CDR3 has 15 residues. The CDR3 spells CASSQEPGLTYEQYF. CDR3 nucleotides: TGTGCCAGCAGCCAAGAACCGGGACTTACCTACGAGCAGTACTTC.

The V and J genes are TRBV7-9 and TRBJ2-1, with 8 bases matching TRBD1. V shed 5 bases, J shed 7 bases, and the junction held 10 bases outside the gene matches. Germline CDR1 SEHNR, CDR2 FQNEAQ (reference sequence). This CDR3 has 15 amino acids. DNA of the CDR3: TGTGCCAGCAGCCCACTGGACAGGGACCGAAATGAGCAGTTCTTC. Translation gives CASSPLDRDRNEQFF.

The V call is TRBV10-1, the J call TRBJ2-1, with D uncertain. Germline-derived CDR1 and CDR2 are WNHNN and SYGVQD (reference sequence). The length of the CDR3 is 13 residues. Between the trimmed V and J ends, which lost 2 bases and 4 bases, there was a span of 6 bases. This CDR3 is CASSEDPYNEQFF. CDR3 nucleotides: TGCGCCAGCAGTGAGGACCCATACAATGAGCAGTTCTTC.

Only one count was recorded for this clone. The gene calls are TRBV12-5 and TRBJ2-3; 11 nucleotides align to TRBD1. V dropped 5 bases and J dropped 5; count of bases not matched to a gene: 9. Germline-derived CDR1 and CDR2 are LGHNT and FRNRAP. The CDR3 covers 16 residues. CDR3 bases: TGTGCTAGTGGTACATCCGGGACAGGGGGTGTAGATACGCAGTATTTT. Protein: CASGTSGTGGVDTQYF.

The chain combines TRBV13 with TRBJ1-5; no reliable D call. Trimming removed 5 bases from V and 2 bases from J, with 7 bases in between. Germline CDR1 is PRHDT and CDR2 is FYEKMQ (reference sequence). The CDR3 is made up of 13 amino acids. DNA of the CDR3: TGTGCCAGCAGCGAAAGGGGCAATCAGCCCCAGCATTTT. It codes for CASSERGNQPQHF.

The chain has TRBV4-1 and TRBJ1-5; D is undetermined. CDR3 length equals 15 residues. Trimming pared 0 bases from V and 3 bases from J, leaving 9 bases between. Per germline, CDR1 MGHRA and CDR2 YSYEKL. DNA of the CDR3: TGCGCCAGCAGCCAAGATGGCAGCCTCAATCAGCCCCAGCATTTT. Residues: CASSQDGSLNQPQHF.

The genes are TRBV12-3 or TRBV12-4 and TRBJ1-2, with D unresolved. The germline V and J ends were trimmed by 3 bases and 8 bases, with 7 bases remaining between them. The CDR3 is 11 amino acids. The CDR3 sequence is CASSFRKGYTF. The CDR3 nucleotides are TGTGCCAGCAGTTTTCGTAAGGGCTACACCTTC.

This chain connects TRBV28 to TRBJ1-1; possibly TRBD1 for D (6 bases). This CDR3 region has 13 residues. V gave up 10 bases and J gave up 6 bases, with 18 bases separating them. Per germline, CDR1 MDHEN and CDR2 SYDVKM. CDR3 sequence reads: CATKQGRGAEAFF. As DNA, the CDR3 is TGTGCCACCAAACAGGGAAGAGGGGCTGAAGCTTTCTTT.

The chain joins TRBV29-1 to TRBJ1-1; maybe TRBD1 (5 bases). Germline values: CDR1 SQVTM, CDR2 ANQGSEA. Trimming cost V 4 bases and J 5 bases, with 14 bases left between them. The CDR3 totals 13 residues. The chain's CDR3 is CSVVRSEGTEAFF. DNA for the CDR3: TGCAGCGTTGTCAGGAGCGAGGGGACTGAAGCTTTCTTT.

The chain uses TRBV30 and TRBJ2-5, with D unresolved. The CDR3 is 16 residues long. Trimming pared 0 bases from V and 0 bases from J, leaving 14 bases between. Looked up from germline, CDR1 is GTSNPN and CDR2 is SVGIG (reference sequence). CDR3 amino acids: CAWSVRIGPYQETQYF. In nucleotides, the CDR3 is TGTGCCTGGAGTGTACGGATAGGCCCGTACCAAGAGACCCAGTACTTC.

V gene TRBV10-3 combines with J gene TRBJ1-1; no clear D gene. Trimming pared 7 bases from V and 4 bases from J, leaving 16 bases between. The CDR3 contains 14 residues. CDR1 and CDR2 from the germline V gene are ENHRY and SYGVKD. The CDR3 spells CAIKSLGMTTEAFF. CDR3 nucleotides: TGTGCCATCAAGTCCTTAGGGATGACCACTGAAGCTTTCTTT.